Following are 22 T cell receptor beta chains from one sample sequenced in a study of shared clonotypes between healthy human individuals. The repertoire was sequenced with immunoSEQ multiplex PCR; TCRdb's copy has only in-frame clones and lacks some. The data show roughly 2.6 million clones, around 94% seen once. Sequencing was done on a sample of naive CD4+ T cells sorted from blood. The sample's subset: CD45RA+ positively selected. All receptors derive from a man in his late teens or twenties in good health.

V usage is TRBV6-6 and J usage is TRBJ2-7; 8 bases match TRBD1. The CDR3 loop spans 14 amino acids. Per germline, CDR1 MNHNY and CDR2 SVGAGI (reference sequence). J was trimmed by 0 bases and V by 6 bases; bases with no gene match: 4. CDR3 loop: CASRGQASSYEQYF. The CDR3 nucleotides are TGTGCCAGCAGGGGACAGGCGAGCTCCTACGAGCAGTACTTC.

With regard to this clone: Distinct nucleotide sequences in the sample also encode this CDR3. CDR3 DNA: TGTGCCAGCAGTTCACCGGGCGTCTCCACAGATACGCAGTATTTT. This encodes CASSSPGVSTDTQYF. The chain is built from TRBV27 and TRBJ2-3; D is ambiguous. Germline CDR1 is MNHEY and CDR2 is SMNVEV (reference sequence). With 4 bases removed from V and 2 bases from J, the gap between germline ends came to 13 bases. The CDR3 has 15 residues.

The rearrangement uses TRBV10-3 and TRBJ2-1; 14 nucleotides match TRBD2. Germline V lookup: CDR1 ENHRY, CDR2 SYGVKD. V trimming: 3 bases; J trimming: 7 bases; junction bases outside the gene matches: 8. The CDR3 runs to 17 residues. CDR3 nucleotides: TGTGCCATCAGTGATATGACTAGCGGGGGGGCACGGAATGAGCAGTTCTTC. Translated: CAISDMTSGGARNEQFF.

The J gene is TRBJ1-2, the V gene TRBV28; D might be TRBD1 (5 bases). The germline gives CDR1 MDHEN, CDR2 SYDVKM. The germline V and J ends were trimmed by 2 bases and 5 bases, with 12 bases remaining between them. This CDR3 is 14 amino acids long. The DNA of the CDR3 is TGTGCCAGCAGTTTAGGGGGAAGAGTTTATGGCTACACCTTC. Translated, it gives CASSLGGRVYGYTF.

As regards this clone: Other DNA variants within this sample encode the same CDR3. This chain links TRBV2 with TRBJ2-2, with 7 bases fitting TRBD2. Looked up from germline, CDR1 is SNHLY and CDR2 is FYNNEI. The length of the CDR3 is 15 residues. V lost 4 bases, J lost 1 base, and 3 bases stayed unmatched. In DNA, the CDR3 is TGTGCCAGCAGTGGGGCTAGCGGGAACACCGGGGAGCTGTTTTTT. As protein: CASSGASGNTGELFF.

The chain couples TRBV29-1 to TRBJ2-7; the D is unclear. Trimming pared 3 bases from V and 9 bases from J, leaving 15 bases between. Germline CDR1 reads SQVTM; CDR2 reads ANQGSEA. The CDR3 loop spans 12 amino acids. CDR3 amino acids: CSVESGGPWQYF. The CDR3 DNA is TGCAGCGTTGAGAGTGGCGGACCCTGGCAGTACTTC.

This chain joins TRBV19 and TRBJ1-1, with 7 bases lining up with TRBD1. The CDR3 is 15 amino acids. Germline CDR1 LNHDA, CDR2 SQIVND (reference sequence). The trim removed 3 bases at V and 1 base at J, leaving 5 bases unmatched. The CDR3, as DNA: TGTGCCAGTAGTATGGCGGACAGGAGGAACACTGAAGCTTTCTTT. This gives the protein CASSMADRRNTEAFF.

This clone has only one observation. The rearrangement links TRBV11-2 to TRBJ1-4; TRBD1 aligns across 10 bases. The V and J ends lost 4 bases and 6 bases, in that order; junction bases with no gene match: 5. Germline-derived CDR1 and CDR2 are SGHAT and FQNNGV. CDR3 size: 15 residues. DNA for the CDR3: TGTGCCAGCAGCTCGACAGGGGGCGAATATGAAAAACTGTTTTTT. Translation gives CASSSTGGEYEKLFF.

The J gene is TRBJ2-2, the V gene TRBV6-4; 8 bases map to TRBD1. J gave up 4 bases and V 4 bases, and 5 bases lay outside the gene matches. CDR1 is MRHNA, CDR2 SNTAGT, per germline. This CDR3 comprises 15 residues. The CDR3 sequence: CASSGQGAGTGELFF. DNA of the CDR3: TGTGCCAGCAGTGGTCAGGGGGCAGGCACCGGGGAGCTGTTTTTT.

The rearrangement uses TRBV15 and TRBJ1-5; a possible D gene is TRBD1 (6 bases). The CDR3 covers 17 residues. Per germline, CDR1 LNHNV and CDR2 YYDKDF (reference sequence). Trimming took 1 base from V and 2 from J, leaving 15 bases between them. CDR3 nucleotide sequence: TGTGCCACCAGCAGAGCCCGGGGGGCGGATGGCAATCAGCCCCAGCATTTT. Its translation is CATSRARGADGNQPQHF.

The chain recombines TRBV6-5 with TRBJ1-4, with 10 bases lining up with TRBD1. CDR1 is MNHEY, CDR2 SVGAGI, per germline. The junction had 5 bases not matched to a gene; V was cut back by 6 bases and J by 7 bases. This CDR3 is built from 14 residues. CDR3 sequence: CASSPGTGVEKLFF. Here the CDR3 DNA reads TGTGCCAGCAGCCCCGGGACAGGGGTTGAAAAACTGTTTTTT.

This chain uses TRBV7-6 with TRBJ2-2; TRBD2 might be the D (6 bases). The germline gives CDR1 SGHVS, CDR2 FNYEAQ. The V end lost 5 bases, the J end lost 5 bases, and 9 bases lay between the germline ends. The CDR3 contains 13 residues. CDR3 bases: TGTGCCAGCAGCCAGAGCGGGACCGGGGAGCTGTTTTTT. Encoded protein: CASSQSGTGELFF.

This CDR3 reads CASSLPAPGGYTF. CDR3 nucleotides: TGTGCCAGCAGTTTACCTGCCCCGGGAGGCTACACCTTC. The V gene is TRBV28, the J gene TRBJ1-2; no definite D call. Germline V gene lookup returns CDR1 MDHEN and CDR2 SYDVKM. The CDR3 extends over 13 amino acids. Trimming pared 2 bases from V and 8 bases from J, leaving 12 bases between.

This rearrangement joins TRBV9 to TRBJ2-3; D is unclear. Germline CDR1 SGDLS, CDR2 YYNGEE. Trimming pared 4 bases from V and 0 bases from J, leaving 15 bases between. The CDR3 contains 16 residues. The CDR3: CASSSSPHLSTDTQYF. CDR3 bases: TGTGCCAGCAGCTCAAGTCCACACCTTAGCACAGATACGCAGTATTTT. Looking up the rest from reference TRBV9 and TRBJ2-3 gives the full variable domain: DSGVTQTPKHLITATGQRVTLRCSPRSGDLSVYWYQQSLDQGLQFLIQYYNGEERAKGNILERFSAQQFPDLHSELNLSSLELGDSALYFCASSSSPHLSTDTQYFGPGTRLTVL.

This clone was seen just once. This CDR3 is also generated by other DNA sequences in the sample. V gene TRBV18 combines with J gene TRBJ1-1; D call uncertain. The V gene lost 5 bases and the J gene lost 1 base, with 8 bases spanning the gap. The V gene's germline CDR1 is KGHSH and CDR2 LQKENI. The CDR3 length is 13 residues. As DNA, the CDR3 is TGTGCCAGCTCATTGAGGGAGAACACTGAAGCTTTCTTT. As protein: CASSLRENTEAFF.

The chain recombines TRBV7-2 with TRBJ2-3; possible D gene TRBD1, 5 bases. Trimming removed 6 bases from V and 0 bases from J, with 13 bases in between. The CDR3 loop spans 15 amino acids. CDR1 is SGHTA, CDR2 FQGNSA, per germline. CDR3 sequence: CASRGDGYSTDTQYF. CDR3 DNA sequence: TGTGCCAGCAGAGGGGATGGCTATAGCACAGATACGCAGTATTTT.

This chain links TRBV6-5 with TRBJ1-1; tentatively, D is TRBD1 (5 bases). Germline V gene data show CDR1 as MNHEY and CDR2 as SVGAGI. The length of the CDR3 is 13 residues. V lost 7 bases and J lost 5, with 14 bases in between. The chain's CDR3 is CASTPPKGTEAFF. CDR3 in DNA: TGTGCCAGCACCCCTCCAAAGGGGACTGAAGCTTTCTTT.

The chain employs TRBV19 and TRBJ2-7; 8 bases are shared with TRBD1. After removal of 0 bases from V and 3 bases from J, the junction contained 4 bases not matched to a gene. There are 15 residues in the CDR3. CDR1 LNHDA and CDR2 SQIVND come from the germline V gene (reference sequence). The CDR3 DNA is TGTGCCAGTAGTATAGAGCAGGGGGCCAGCTACGAGCAGTACTTC. It yields the protein CASSIEQGASYEQYF. Combining the CDR3 with reference TRBV19 and TRBJ2-7 gives the whole variable domain DGGITQSPKYLFRKEGQNVTLSCEQNLNHDAMYWYRQDPGQGLRLIYYSQIVNDFQKGDIAEGYSVSREKKESFPLTVTSAQKNPTAFYLCASSIEQGASYEQYFGPGTRLTVT.

The V and J genes are TRBV10-3 and TRBJ2-7; 7 bases map to TRBD1. Germline lookup yields CDR1 ENHRY and CDR2 SYGVKD. The junction had 5 bases not matched to a gene; V was cut back by 6 bases and J by 3 bases. CDR3 size: 13 residues. CDR3 nucleotide sequence: TGTGCCATCAGCGTAACAGGGGTCTACGAGCAGTACTTC. Its translation: CAISVTGVYEQYF.

This clone was counted a single time. Written as DNA, the CDR3 is TGCAGCGTTGAAGAGGAGGACAGGGGGCAAGAGACCCAGTACTTC. Protein product: CSVEEEDRGQETQYF. This chain connects TRBV29-1 to TRBJ2-5, with 10 bases matching TRBD1. V trimming: 0 bases; J trimming: 2 bases; junction bases outside the gene matches: 3. Germline CDR1 reads SQVTM; CDR2 reads ANQGSEA. This CDR3 is 15 amino acids long.

The V gene is TRBV10-3, the J gene TRBJ2-1, with 7 bases that match TRBD2. CDR3 length: 12 residues. Germline CDR1 reads ENHRY; CDR2 reads SYGVKD. This CDR3 is CASTRGDNEQFF. The CDR3 DNA follows: TGTGCTTCAACTCGGGGGGACAATGAGCAGTTCTTC.

This clone was detected only once. The gene calls are TRBV29-1 and TRBJ2-5; 11 positions agree with TRBD2. Germline CDR1 reads SQVTM; CDR2 reads ANQGSEA. This CDR3 is 14 amino acids long. Trimming took 4 bases from V and 5 from J; bases not matched to a gene: 6. CDR3 residues: CSVGSGRAGETQYF. The CDR3 DNA follows: TGCAGCGTTGGTAGCGGGAGGGCCGGGGAGACCCAGTACTTC.